This T cell receptor (beta chain) was sequenced for a study of cytomegalovirus exposure and HLA in healthy donors. The CDR3 consists of 12 residues. CDR1 is SGHTA, CDR2 FQGNSA, per germline. Trimming took off 5 bases at V and 16 bases at J, with 15 bases between the two ends. General study findings and limits: A prior analysis recorded that most TCR beta V segments were productive about 87% or about 30% of the time.

As for this clone: No antigen is known for it.

Researchers ran the PCR with 60 Vbeta and 13 Jbeta primers. Only in-frame clones appear in the TCRdb table, and some are missing; sequencing was by immunoSEQ multiplex PCR. The table includes 80,000 to 95,000 clones, about four fifths detected once. The sequencing input was PBMCs. The sequence was collected from a woman in her 30s in good health and CMV-seronegative. The J gene is TRBJ1-6, the V gene TRBV7-2; D gene ambiguous. CDR3 amino acids: CASSPARSRLHF. CDR3 nucleotide sequence: TGTGCCAGCAGCCCCGCACGGTCTCGGCTCCACTTT. Full variable domain (rest looked up from reference TRBV7-2 and TRBJ1-6): GAGVSQSPSNKVTEKGKDVELRCDPISGHTALYWYRQSLGQGLEFLIYFQGNSAPDKSGLPSDRFSAERTGGSVSTLTIQRTQQEDSAVYLCASSPARSRLHFGNGTRLTVT.